This T cell receptor beta chain was sequenced in a study of T cell responses to AZD1222 COVID-19 vaccine. V gave up 6 bases and J gave up 11 bases, with 14 bases separating them. This CDR3 is 11 amino acids long. Study-level points and caveats: Donors were largely white British and mainly female; clonal diversity was possibly underestimated. Targets within unmutated variant regions were reportedly found for nearly half of spike-specific TCRs. Of the AZD1222 recipients, only 5 or 6 were seropositive at baseline. There were repertoire samples only from the period after the peak T cell response.

The repertoire was sequenced with immunoSEQ multiplex PCR; TCRdb's copy has only in-frame clones and lacks some. This sample has over 85,000 clones, with about 81% found just once. In the case of this clone: Antigen specificity is unknown.

This TCR was recovered from an adult who received the AZD1222 COVID-19 vaccine. This specimen consisted of peripheral blood, obtained 28 days after the second AZD1222 dose. The J gene is TRBJ2-7, the V gene TRBV12-3 or TRBV12-4; tentatively, D is TRBD2 (6 bases). Here the CDR3 reads CASRGLTREYF. The CDR3 DNA is TGTGCCAGCAGGGGACTCACTAGGGAGTACTTC.